These 28 T cell receptor beta chains originate from one sample sequenced in a study of beta chain features in type 1 diabetes. The whole isolated RNA underwent reverse transcription, so sequencing captured expressed TCRB transcripts. The assay was immunoSEQ multiplex PCR, and TCRdb's table has in-frame clones only and misses some. The table shows under 400,000 clones, with 14% occurring only once. The specimen was central memory CD4+ T cells from blood. The receptors were gathered from a man aged 25 to 40 in good health.

This chain uses TRBV7-3 with TRBJ2-5; D could derive from TRBD1 or TRBD2 (5 bases each). Germline CDR1 is SGHTA and CDR2 is FQGTGA. V was shortened by 1 base and J by 5 bases, with 11 bases between the two germline ends. There are 14 residues in the CDR3. CDR3 amino acids: CASSLREWGETQYF. The CDR3 nucleotides read TGTGCCAGCAGCTTAAGGGAGTGGGGCGAGACCCAGTACTTC.

This clone was detected a few times. V gene TRBV11-1 combines with J gene TRBJ1-5; D ambiguous. The ends were cut back, 5 bases at V and 7 bases at J, with 9 bases in the middle. The CDR3 is 12 residues long. Germline V lookup: CDR1 SGHAT, CDR2 FQDESV (reference sequence). The CDR3 spells CASSDNGQPQHF. As DNA, the CDR3 is TGTGCCAGCAGCGACAATGGCCAGCCCCAGCATTTT.

The genes are TRBV4-2 and TRBJ1-6; D gene ambiguous. The V end was cut by 0 bases, the J end by 8 bases, with 11 bases between. The CDR3 runs to 15 residues. In germline, CDR1 is LGHNA, CDR2 YNFKEQ. The CDR3 spells CASSQENTRYSPLHF. The CDR3 DNA sequence: TGTGCCAGCAGCCAAGAAAATACTAGGTATTCACCCCTCCACTTT.

This clone was seen a handful of times. This sequence joins TRBV6-5 and TRBJ2-1; maybe TRBD2 (6 bases). The CDR3 covers 15 residues. Looked up from germline, CDR1 is MNHEY and CDR2 is SVGAGI. The V gene lost 5 bases and the J gene lost 6 bases, with 17 bases spanning the gap. The CDR3 is CASSRKRETVNEQFF. CDR3 in DNA: TGTGCCAGCAGTCGTAAACGGGAGACCGTCAATGAGCAGTTCTTC.

This clone came up a few times. The chain employs TRBV7-2 and TRBJ1-1; D is ambiguous. Trimming pared 7 bases from V and 8 bases from J, leaving 14 bases between. Germline loops: CDR1 SGHTA, CDR2 FQGNSA. The CDR3 is 12 amino acids. CDR3: CASIRPPEEAFF. The CDR3 DNA follows: TGTGCCAGCATCCGCCCCCCGGAAGAAGCTTTCTTT.

This clone showed up just a few times. The chain joins TRBV7-9 to TRBJ1-1; the match to TRBD1 covers 10 bases. Trimming removed 4 bases from V and 10 bases from J; junction bases left unmatched: 15. Germline V gives CDR1 SEHNR, CDR2 FQNEAQ (reference sequence). There are 16 residues in the CDR3. The CDR3 is CASSSGQGVPSAGAFF. In DNA, the CDR3 is TGTGCCAGCAGCTCCGGACAGGGGGTTCCTTCGGCGGGAGCTTTCTTT.

This clone has a count of ten or more. V usage is TRBV19 and J usage is TRBJ2-1, with D uncertain. This CDR3 region has 16 residues. Germline CDR1 reads LNHDA; CDR2 reads SQIVND (reference sequence). V dropped 1 base and J dropped 5 bases, with 15 bases sitting between them. The CDR3: CASSIGPPSLHNEQFF. CDR3 in DNA: TGTGCCAGTAGTATAGGGCCCCCCTCTTTACACAATGAGCAGTTCTTC.

The chain recombines TRBV5-1 with TRBJ2-3; D is ambiguous. Germline V gene sequence: CDR1 SGHRS, CDR2 YFSETQ. V lost 5 bases, J lost 3 bases, and 10 bases lay in between. CDR3 size: 13 residues. CDR3 loop: CASRVLGTDTQYF. In DNA form, the CDR3 reads TGCGCCAGCAGGGTGCTAGGGACAGATACGCAGTATTTT.

There are a few counts of this clone. V and J are TRBV7-9 and TRBJ2-1; 7 bases agree with TRBD1. The CDR3 has 15 amino acids. Germline lookup yields CDR1 SEHNR and CDR2 FQNEAQ (reference sequence). V shed 4 bases and J 9 bases; nucleotides not matched to a gene: 12. CDR3 protein: CASSSRDSGMGEQFF. As DNA, the CDR3 is TGTGCCAGCAGCTCCCGGGACAGCGGTATGGGTGAGCAGTTCTTC.

A remark on this clone: Mismatch with germline at one junction end may stem from a read error. This chain uses TRBV5-1 with TRBJ2-5; either TRBD1 or TRBD2 may fit D (6 bases each). The CDR3 sequence is 14 residues long. CDR1 and CDR2 (germline): SGHRS, YFSETQ. DNA for the CDR3: TGTGCCAGCAGCTTGACGGGGGCCATGGAGACCCAGTACTTC. This encodes CASSLTGAMETQYF.

The chain combines TRBV2 with TRBJ1-1; no reliable D call. Germline-derived CDR1 and CDR2 are SNHLY and FYNNEI. V lost 4 bases to trimming and J lost 4 bases, with 10 bases between them. The CDR3 spans 13 residues. The CDR3 bases are TGTGCCAGCAGTGTGACTAAGGGCACTGAAGCTTTCTTT. Translating gives CASSVTKGTEAFF. Complete variable domain (other parts from reference TRBV2 and TRBJ1-1): EPEVTQTPSHQVTQMGQEVILRCVPISNHLYFYWYRQILGQKVEFLVSFYNNEISEKSEIFDDQFSVERPDGSNFTLKIRSTKLEDSAMYFCASSVTKGTEAFFGQGTRLTVV.

This clone has a handful of counts. The gene calls are TRBV4-1 and TRBJ2-2, with 11 bases lining up with TRBD2. CDR3 length: 20 amino acids. V shed 2 bases, J shed 0 bases, and the junction held 11 bases outside the gene matches. CDR1 MGHRA and CDR2 YSYEKL come from the germline V gene. CDR3 DNA: TGCGCCAGCAGCCAACGTCTCCTGACTAGCGGGGCTGCGAACACCGGGGAGCTGTTTTTT. Translated: CASSQRLLTSGAANTGELFF.

This chain connects TRBV7-2 to TRBJ2-5; possible D gene TRBD1, 5 bases. V lost 5 bases and J lost 8, with 12 bases in between. Germline CDR1 reads SGHTA; CDR2 reads FQGNSA. The CDR3 totals 12 residues. CDR3 in DNA: TGTGCCAGCAGCCTCCCTCAGGGCACCCAGTACTTC. Encoded protein: CASSLPQGTQYF.

This clone was recorded a few times. V usage is TRBV29-1 and J usage is TRBJ2-3; the D gene is possibly TRBD2 (6 bases). CDR3 length equals 13 residues. Looked up from germline, CDR1 is SQVTM and CDR2 is ANQGSEA. V lost 5 bases and J lost 0, with 9 bases in between. The CDR3 DNA sequence: TGCAGCGTTTGGGGGGAAAGCACAGATACGCAGTATTTT. Translating it yields CSVWGESTDTQYF.

This clone was counted only a few times. The chain has TRBV13 and TRBJ1-4; perhaps TRBD1 as D (5 bases). The germline CDR1 and CDR2 sequences are PRHDT and FYEKMQ (reference sequence). The germline V and J ends were trimmed by 2 bases and 4 bases, with 11 bases remaining between them. The CDR3 is 15 residues long. This chain's CDR3 is CASSLRGEDNEKLFF. The CDR3 DNA follows: TGTGCCAGCAGCTTACGAGGGGAGGATAATGAAAAACTGTTTTTT.

For this clone: Its ends do not fully match the called genes, so a read error is possible. The chain employs TRBV4-3 and TRBJ1-4, with TRBD1 matching over 7 bases. Per the germline V gene, CDR1 is LGHNA and CDR2 is YSLEER. This CDR3 contains 16 residues. Written as DNA, the CDR3 is TGCGCCAGCAGCCTTCACTACAGGGGAACTGATGAAAAACTGTTTTTT. As protein: CASSLHYRGTDEKLFF.

In its sample, this clone was seen a few times. V usage is TRBV29-1 and J usage is TRBJ1-1, with D possibly TRBD1 on 5 matching bases. This CDR3 region has 13 residues. V lost 3 bases to trimming and J lost 1 base, with 9 bases between them. Germline CDR1 is SQVTM and CDR2 is ANQGSEA. The CDR3 sequence is CSVETQGNTEAFF. The CDR3 coding sequence is TGCAGCGTTGAGACCCAGGGGAACACTGAAGCTTTCTTT.

The CDR3, as DNA: TGCGCCAGCAGCCAATACGGGGGGGTTTATGGCTACACCTTC. This translates into CASSQYGGVYGYTF. The chain combines TRBV4-3 with TRBJ1-2, with D perhaps TRBD1 (5 bases). From germline, CDR1 is LGHNA and CDR2 YSLEER. This CDR3 has 14 amino acids. The ends were cut back, 2 bases at V and 5 bases at J, with 12 bases in the middle.

This clone was recorded a few times. The chain employs TRBV7-6 and TRBJ2-2; either TRBD1 or TRBD2 may fit D (5 bases each). CDR3 size: 15 residues. Between the trimmed V and J ends, which lost 2 bases and 4 bases, there was a span of 11 bases. CDR1 and CDR2 from the germline V gene are SGHVS and FNYEAQ. CDR3 protein: CASSLNRDLTGELFF. CDR3 coding DNA: TGTGCCAGCAGCTTAAATAGGGACCTCACCGGGGAGCTGTTTTTT.

This clone has a handful of counts. The V and J genes are TRBV7-9 and TRBJ2-5; D is unclear. This CDR3 is 15 amino acids long. Trimming took 1 base from V and 1 from J, leaving 10 bases between them. The V gene's germline CDR1 is SEHNR and CDR2 FQNEAQ (reference sequence). CDR3 region: CASSLVGSSQETQYF. The CDR3, as DNA: TGTGCCAGCAGCTTAGTGGGTTCGAGCCAAGAGACCCAGTACTTC.

Only a few counts were recorded for this clone. The chain employs TRBV27 and TRBJ2-3; 8 bases agree with TRBD1. Trimming at V came to 2 bases and at J to 3 bases, leaving 7 bases not matched to a gene. Germline V gives CDR1 MNHEY, CDR2 SMNVEV (reference sequence). This CDR3 has 16 amino acids. The CDR3 loop is CASSLRGQGATDTQYF. DNA of the CDR3: TGTGCCAGCAGTTTACGAGGGCAGGGGGCGACAGATACGCAGTATTTT.

This clone was seen more than once but under ten times. V usage is TRBV11-2 and J usage is TRBJ2-5; 7 bases are a match to TRBD1. The CDR3 loop spans 14 amino acids. The germline V gene has CDR1 SGHAT and CDR2 FQNNGV. The junction had 8 bases not matched to a gene; V was cut back by 8 bases and J by 2 bases. CDR3 amino acids: CASRLTGRQETQYF. CDR3 bases: TGTGCCAGCCGATTGACAGGGCGGCAAGAGACCCAGTACTTC.

This clone was detected a few times. The chain uses TRBV12-5 and TRBJ2-1, with D uncertain. V was trimmed by 4 bases and J by 3 bases, leaving 7 bases between them. The germline V gene has CDR1 LGHNT and CDR2 FRNRAP. The CDR3 sequence is 13 residues long. This CDR3 is CASGSQRYNEQFF. The CDR3, as DNA: TGTGCTAGTGGTTCTCAACGCTACAATGAGCAGTTCTTC.

This CDR3 reads CASTRGDQETQYF. The CDR3 DNA reads as TGCGCCAGCACCCGCGGGGACCAAGAGACCCAGTACTTC. The chain recombines TRBV5-1 with TRBJ2-5; the D gene is possibly TRBD2 (6 bases). CDR1 SGHRS and CDR2 YFSETQ come from the germline V gene. The CDR3 contains 13 residues. The ends were cut back, 6 bases at V and 0 bases at J, with 9 bases in the middle. Together with reference TRBV5-1 and TRBJ2-5, the CDR3 gives the full variable domain: KAGVTQTPRYLIKTRGQQVTLSCSPISGHRSVSWYQQTPGQGLQFLFEYFSETQRNKGNFPGRFSGRQFSNSRSEMNVSTLELGDSALYLCASTRGDQETQYFGPGTRLLVL.

The V gene is TRBV29-1, the J gene TRBJ2-5, with D hard to call. Germline V gene lookup returns CDR1 SQVTM and CDR2 ANQGSEA. V lost 7 bases and J lost 5, with 11 bases in between. The length of the CDR3 is 11 residues. CDR3 DNA: TGCAGCGGCCTGTGGGGTGAGACCCAGTACTTC. It yields the protein CSGLWGETQYF.

The CDR3 bases are TGTGCCAGCAGGGCAGCGGGAGGGCCCCACAATGAGCAGTTCTTC. This sequence encodes CASRAAGGPHNEQFF. V usage is TRBV9 and J usage is TRBJ2-1; 10 bases map to TRBD2. Germline V CDR1 and CDR2: SGDLS, YYNGEE. The junction had 7 bases not matched to a gene; V was cut back by 5 bases and J by 5 bases. The CDR3 has 15 residues.

The V and J genes are TRBV7-2 and TRBJ2-7, with D unclear. V gave up 2 bases and J gave up 2 bases, with 10 bases separating them. CDR3 length: 14 residues. Germline V gene sequence: CDR1 SGHTA, CDR2 FQGNSA. The CDR3 here is CASSLLSVTYEQYF. The CDR3 DNA sequence: TGTGCCAGCAGCTTATTGTCGGTGACCTACGAGCAGTACTTC.

V and J are TRBV10-3 and TRBJ2-5; 7 bases map to TRBD1. CDR3 length: 13 amino acids. CDR1 is ENHRY and CDR2 is SYGVKD in the germline V gene. Germline trimming cut 7 bases from V and 2 bases from J; bases unmatched to any gene: 4. CDR3 DNA: TGTGCCATCAACCCGGGACAGCAAGAGACCCAGTACTTC. It is translated as CAINPGQQETQYF.